The rows below give T cell receptor beta chains drawn from one sample of a study of cytomegalovirus exposure and HLA in healthy donors. Repertoires were generated with immunoSEQ multiplex PCR, while TCRdb's copy carries only in-frame clones and drops some. The repertoire includes 100,000 to 150,000 clones, around 77% of them detected once, and approximately 4.5% sits in the top ten. Specimen: PBMCs. The origin of the receptors is a male donor in good health and CMV-seropositive. The CDR3 runs from the conserved cysteine through the conserved F or W. Each record gives: J gene, D gene, V gene, clone size, CDR3 DNA, CDR3 protein. A D gene is named only where the DNA matches it firmly. Clone size is shown for a subset of rows, as once, few, many or a class of expanded clone.

TRBJ2-3 | NA | TRBV19 | NA | TGTGCCAGTAGTATAGCGCGGGGGCGCACAGATACGCAGTATTTT | CASSIARGRTDTQYF
TRBJ2-1 | TRBD2 | TRBV18 | NA | TGTGCCAGCTCACCAACTAGCGGGGACAATGAGCAGTTCTTC | CASSPTSGDNEQFF
TRBJ2-1 | NA | TRBV5-1 | NA | TGCGCCAGCAGCTTGGTGCCCGGCTACAATGAGCAGTTCTTC | CASSLVPGYNEQFF
TRBJ2-7 | TRBD1 | TRBV7-2 | NA | TGTGCCAGCAGCTCTTCACAGGGGTACGAGCAGTACTTC | CASSSSQGYEQYF
TRBJ1-3 | TRBD1 | TRBV10-3 | few | TGTGCCATCAAACAGGGGGAAGGAAACACCATATATTTT | CAIKQGEGNTIYF
TRBJ1-2 | NA | TRBV27 | once | TGTGCCAGCAGTTTACGGGGGACTGTCGGCTACACCTTC | CASSLRGTVGYTF
TRBJ2-7 | TRBD2 | TRBV14 | NA | TGTGCCAGCAGCCAAGAGATGACTTCAGCGGGGGAGCAGTACTTC | CASSQEMTSAGEQYF
TRBJ1-4 | TRBD1 | TRBV2 | few | TGTGCCAGCAGAAAAACAGGGGCAGGGGAAAAACTGTTTTTT | CASRKTGAGEKLFF
TRBJ1-5 | TRBD1 | TRBV7-9 | NA | TGTTCCAGCAGCACCGGGACAGGGGCCCCTCTGCCCCAGCATTTT | CSSSTGTGAPLPQHF
TRBJ2-1 | TRBD2 | TRBV9 | NA | TGTGCCAGCAGCGTTACACTGGGACTATTTGAGCAGTTCTTC | CASSVTLGLFEQFF
TRBJ2-3 | NA | TRBV21-1 | NA | TGTGCCAGCAGCAAAGGACCCCCGGGGATAGCGGGGGGGGGAGATACGCAGTATTTT | CASSKGPPGIAGGGDTQYF
TRBJ2-2 | NA | TRBV7-7 | NA | TGTGCCAGCAGCCCGTACATACCCTACACCGGGGAGCTGTTTTTT | CASSPYIPYTGELFF
TRBJ2-1 | NA | TRBV5-1 | NA | TGCGCCAGCAGCTTGTTGGGCTCGACTACCAATGAGCAGTTCTTC | CASSLLGSTTNEQFF
TRBJ2-1 | TRBD2 | TRBV19 | NA | TGTGCCAGTAGTATGGGACTAGGAGGGTTAAATGAGCAGTTCTTC | CASSMGLGGLNEQFF
TRBJ1-5 | NA | TRBV5-6 | NA | TGTGCCAGCAGTCAGCAGCGATCCCAGCCCCAGCATTTT | CASSQQRSQPQHF
TRBJ1-1 | NA | TRBV28 | NA | TGTGCCAGCAGTTTATATACTACAGGGTGGACTGAAGCTTTCTTT | CASSLYTTGWTEAFF
TRBJ2-7 | TRBD1 | TRBV7-8 | NA | TGTGCCAGCAGCCAAACTACCGGGACAGGGTCCTACGAGCAGTACTTC | CASSQTTGTGSYEQYF
TRBJ1-2 | NA | TRBV28 | NA | TGTGCCAGCAACCCCAATGGTCGAGGCTATGGCTACACCTTC | CASNPNGRGYGYTF
TRBJ1-6 | TRBD1 | TRBV5-1 | NA | TGCGCCAGCAGCTTAGCGACAGGGAAGATGTCACCCCTCCACTTT | CASSLATGKMSPLHF
TRBJ2-7 | TRBD1 | TRBV18 | NA | TGTGCCAGCTCACCACAAGGGGGCGAATACGAGCAGTACTTC | CASSPQGGEYEQYF
TRBJ2-6 | TRBD1 | TRBV27 | NA | TGTGCCAGCAGACTAACAGGGGGGAGCGGCCTGACTTTC | CASRLTGGSGLTF
TRBJ1-6 | NA | TRBV6-1 | NA | TGTGCCAGCAGTGAAGCGGGGGGAGGTTATTCACCCCTCCACTTT | CASSEAGGGYSPLHF
TRBJ1-4 | NA | TRBV4-2 | NA | TGTGCCAGCAGCCAAGATACAGGGAGTAATGAAAAACTGTTTTTT | CASSQDTGSNEKLFF
TRBJ2-7 | TRBD2 | TRBV27 | NA | TGTGCCAGCAGTTTAACGGTGGCTAGCGGGGTCTACGAGCAGTACTTC | CASSLTVASGVYEQYF
TRBJ2-7 | TRBD1 | TRBV27 | NA | TGTGCCAGCAGTTCTTACCCGACAGGGGACTACGAGCAGTACTTC | CASSSYPTGDYEQYF
TRBJ2-4 | TRBD2 | TRBV5-1 | few | TGCGCCAGCAGCTTTGGGACTAGTACGGACATTCAGTACTTC | CASSFGTSTDIQYF
TRBJ2-2 | NA | TRBV11-3 | NA | TGTGCCAGCAGCTTGGGCTTTGGCAGGGGCACCGGGGAGCTGTTTTTT | CASSLGFGRGTGELFF
TRBJ2-6 | TRBD2 | TRBV6-1 | NA | TGTGCCAGCGCGAGGGAGGGGTCTGGGGCCAACGGCCTGACTTTC | CASAREGSGANGLTF
TRBJ1-1 | TRBD1 | TRBV7-2 | NA | TGTGCCAGCAGCTGGGACAGGGTCACTGAAGCTTTCTTT | CASSWDRVTEAFF
TRBJ1-5 | NA | TRBV4-2 | NA | TGTGCCAGCAGCCAAGATCGAGAAACCAATCAGCCCCAGCATTTT | CASSQDRETNQPQHF
TRBJ2-7 | NA | TRBV28 | NA | TGTGCCAGCAGATCAGGTACCACCTACGAGCAGTACTTC | CASRSGTTYEQYF
TRBJ1-2 | TRBD1 | TRBV5-4 | NA | TGTGCCAGCAGCTGGGACAGGGTTGGCTACACCTTC | CASSWDRVGYTF
TRBJ2-3 | NA | TRBV28 | NA | TGTGCCAGCAGTTCAACATCTAGCGCTAGCACAGATACGCAGTATTTT | CASSSTSSASTDTQYF
TRBJ2-3 | NA | TRBV28 | NA | TGTGCCAGCAGTCGCAACGGATGGGGCCACACAGATACGCAGTATTTT | CASSRNGWGHTDTQYF
TRBJ1-1 | NA | TRBV19 | once | TGTGCCAGTAGTATAGGGGCGGGGGAGGGCCTGAACACTGAAGCTTTCTTT | CASSIGAGEGLNTEAFF
TRBJ2-7 | NA | TRBV6-5 | NA | TGTGCCAGCAGTTACGGACGGAGGGTTTACGAGCAGTACTTC | CASSYGRRVYEQYF
TRBJ2-5 | NA | TRBV10-3 | NA | TGTGCCATCAGTGTACAAATGTACCAAGAGACCCAGTACTTC | CAISVQMYQETQYF
TRBJ1-1 | NA | TRBV11-1 | NA | TGTGCCAGCAGCTTAGTTCTCACATCGACTGAAGCTTTCTTT | CASSLVLTSTEAFF
TRBJ1-1 | NA | TRBV6-6 | NA | TGTGCCAGCAGTTGGGGGGGGGACACTGAAGCTTTCTTT | CASSWGGDTEAFF
TRBJ1-2 | NA | TRBV6-1 | NA | TGTGCCGCGGCCCTATCTAACTATGGCTACACCTTC | CAAALSNYGYTF
TRBJ2-3 | NA | TRBV28 | few | TGTGCCAGCAGTTTAGTCCGGCGGAGCACAGATACGCAGTATTTT | CASSLVRRSTDTQYF